This T cell receptor beta chain was identified during a study of T cells in localized non-small cell lung cancer. General study points: Adjacent uninvolved lung tissue had the highest T cell clonality, exceeding tumor. Sequencing involved a lone tumor region, leaving heterogeneity possible.

The table lists this clone with a few counts. Antigen specificity is unknown. The CDR3 consists of 15 residues. Germline lookup yields CDR1 SGHVS and CDR2 FNYEAQ. The V end was cut by 1 base, the J end by 13 bases, with 19 bases between. Sequencing was performed with immunoSEQ multiplex PCR; in TCRdb, only in-frame clones are kept and a portion is missing. The table lists thousands of clones, about 32% of them singletons, with roughly 20% in the top ten. Sequenced material: lung tumor tissue, taken before any cancer treatment. This sequence joins TRBV7-6 and TRBJ1-4, with D hard to call. The sequence was obtained from a female donor of 60 years or more with stage II squamous cell lung carcinoma. The CDR3 DNA reads as TGTGCCAGCAGCTTAGATCCGGCCGCTACTGTCAGACTGTTTTTT. Translating gives CASSLDPAATVRLFF.